Below are 17 T cell receptor beta chains sequenced from a single sample in a study of patients and donors after allogeneic stem cell transplantation. One entry per CDR3 protein results from TCRdb running MiXCR on the RT-PCR reads. The table shows approximately 17,000 distinct CDR3 sequences, with under 35% occurring only once. Sequencing was done on a sample of blood, either unsorted or a sorted T cell fraction (not recorded which). The origin of the receptors is a human donor who was either an allogeneic HSCT recipient or a stem cell or donor lymphocyte infusion donor (not recorded which). It is not recorded whose cells these are; they may come from a transplant donor.

The chain employs TRBV20-1 and TRBJ1-1; unclear D gene. With 3 bases removed from V and 1 base from J, the gap between germline ends came to 18 bases. The length of the CDR3 is 16 residues. Germline CDR1 and CDR2: DFQATT and SNEGSKA (reference sequence). The CDR3 region has the DNA TGCAGTGCTAGTAAACACCCGGACCTTAAGAACACTGAAGCTTTCTTT. This translates into CSASKHPDLKNTEAFF.

In its sample, this clonotype was seen once. This CDR3 reads CASSYQTSADTQYF. Here the CDR3 DNA reads TGTGCCAGCAGCTACCAGACTAGCGCAGATACGCAGTATTTT. The chain is built from TRBV7-3 and TRBJ2-3, with 8 bases fitting TRBD2. The CDR3 sequence is 14 residues long. V was clipped by 4 bases and J by 4 bases; unmatched bases: 4. The germline gives CDR1 SGHTA, CDR2 FQGTGA. The whole variable domain, filled in from reference TRBV7-3 and TRBJ2-3, reads GAGVSQTPSNKVTEKGKYVELRCDPISGHTALYWYRQSLGQGPEFLIYFQGTGAADDSGLPNDRFFAVRPEGSVSTLKIQRTERGDSAVYLCASSYQTSADTQYFGPGTRLTVL.

This clonotype was detected a few times. The rearrangement links TRBV5-1 to TRBJ2-5; 7 bases are a match to TRBD1. Germline lookup yields CDR1 SGHRS and CDR2 YFSETQ. The CDR3 extends over 13 amino acids. Trimming removed 4 bases from V and 8 bases from J; junction bases left unmatched: 8. CDR3 region: CASSPATGITQYF. As DNA, the CDR3 is TGCGCCAGCAGCCCGGCGACAGGGATTACCCAGTACTTC. The full variable domain, completed using reference TRBV5-1 and TRBJ2-5, is KAGVTQTPRYLIKTRGQQVTLSCSPISGHRSVSWYQQTPGQGLQFLFEYFSETQRNKGNFPGRFSGRQFSNSRSEMNVSTLELGDSALYLCASSPATGITQYFGPGTRLLVL.

V is TRBV6-5 and J is TRBJ2-3; no firm D call. CDR3 length: 17 residues. The germline gives CDR1 MNHEY, CDR2 SVGAGI. Between the trimmed V and J ends, which lost 4 bases and 4 bases, there was a span of 21 bases. The CDR3 bases are TGTGCCAGCAGTTGGGAACGGACCCTCCCTATCCCAGATACGCAGTATTTT. Translating it yields CASSWERTLPIPDTQYF.

The chain has TRBV20-1 and TRBJ1-1, with 7 bases that match TRBD1. The CDR3 is made up of 15 amino acids. Germline CDR1 DFQATT, CDR2 SNEGSKA (reference sequence). V lost 4 bases and J lost 1; bases outside the gene matches: 9. Written as DNA, the CDR3 is TGCAGTGCTATTTTCTACAGGGGATGGAACACTGAAGCTTTCTTT. It is translated as CSAIFYRGWNTEAFF.

This clonotype has more than one count but fewer than ten. The rearrangement joins TRBV20-1 to TRBJ1-5; D not certain. CDR3 length equals 15 residues. The ends were cut back, 4 bases at V and 0 bases at J, with 13 bases in the middle. Germline V gene lookup returns CDR1 DFQATT and CDR2 SNEGSKA (reference sequence). The CDR3 loop is CSATPLGNSNQPQHF. The CDR3, as DNA: TGCAGTGCTACCCCCCTCGGGAATAGCAATCAGCCCCAGCATTTT.

There are a few counts of this clonotype. This chain connects TRBV20-1 to TRBJ1-5, with D possibly matching TRBD1 (5 bases). V was clipped by 2 bases and J by 2 bases, with 7 bases between them. Looked up from germline, CDR1 is DFQATT and CDR2 is SNEGSKA (reference sequence). CDR3 length: 13 residues. The CDR3 nucleotides read TGCAGTGCTAGATCGGGGGGCAATCAGCCCCAGCATTTT. This sequence encodes CSARSGGNQPQHF.

The chain employs TRBV29-1 and TRBJ2-1; D is possibly TRBD2 (5 bases). The CDR3 runs 12 residues. V was cut by 4 bases and J by 4 bases, with 8 bases left in between. Per germline, CDR1 SQVTM and CDR2 ANQGSEA. The CDR3 DNA reads TGCAGCGTTGGAGGGTCTTACAATGAGCAGTTCTTC. Translating gives CSVGGSYNEQFF.

This clonotype occurred many times. The chain recombines TRBV18 with TRBJ1-2; a possible D gene is TRBD1 (6 bases). The CDR3 covers 12 residues. Germline V gives CDR1 KGHSH, CDR2 LQKENI. Trimming took 6 bases from V and 8 from J, leaving 13 bases between them. The CDR3 bases are TGTGCCAGCTCCACAGGGATCCAGGGCTACACCTTC. Encoded protein: CASSTGIQGYTF.

This clonotype has ten or more counts. V is TRBV28 and J is TRBJ1-5; possibly TRBD1 for D (6 bases). Germline-derived CDR1 and CDR2 are MDHEN and SYDVKM. The CDR3 consists of 12 residues. Trimming removed 8 bases from V and 9 bases from J, with 14 bases in between. In DNA, the CDR3 is TGTGCCAGCCAACAGGGCTCCGGGCCCCAGCATTTT. Its translation: CASQQGSGPQHF.

This clonotype was counted only a few times. V usage is TRBV5-5 and J usage is TRBJ1-2; D gene unclear. V lost 4 bases, J lost 3 bases, and 7 bases lay in between. Looked up from germline, CDR1 is SGHKS and CDR2 is YYEKEE (reference sequence). CDR3 size: 12 residues. The CDR3 DNA follows: TGTGCCAGCAGCCCAGACTACTATGGCTACACCTTC. It encodes CASSPDYYGYTF.

This chain links TRBV18 with TRBJ2-7; D gene ambiguous. The CDR3 consists of 13 residues. Germline V gene lookup returns CDR1 KGHSH and CDR2 LQKENI. The V and J ends lost 0 bases and 2 bases respectively, with 5 bases between them. Written as DNA, the CDR3 is TGTGCCAGCTCACCACCAGTCGCCTACGAGCAGTACTTC. This codes for CASSPPVAYEQYF.

The chain is built from TRBV20-1 and TRBJ1-5, with a tentative D call TRBD1 (6 bases). Germline CDR1 and CDR2: DFQATT and SNEGSKA (reference sequence). The CDR3 has 16 residues. The V and J ends lost 0 bases and 0 bases respectively, with 12 bases between them. The DNA for the CDR3 is TGCAGTGCTAGAGATATGGCAGGGGCTAGCAATCAGCCCCAGCATTTT. Amino acid sequence: CSARDMAGASNQPQHF.

The chain links TRBV20-1 to TRBJ1-6; TRBD1 agrees at 7 bases. From germline, CDR1 is DFQATT and CDR2 SNEGSKA (reference sequence). With 6 bases clipped from V and 2 bases from J, the junction kept 10 bases outside the gene matches. The CDR3 contains 16 residues. CDR3 in DNA: TGCAGTGCACCTAGGACAGGAGGTACCTATAATTCACCCCTCCACTTT. It translates to CSAPRTGGTYNSPLHF.

This clonotype was observed at least ten times. The CDR3 spells CASSLVEPEAFF. CDR3 DNA sequence: TGTGCCAGCAGCTTGGTGGAACCTGAAGCTTTCTTT. The V call is TRBV5-8, the J call TRBJ1-1; D uncertain. Germline CDR1 reads SGHTS; CDR2 reads YDEGEE. The CDR3 has 12 residues. V was trimmed by 0 bases and J by 6 bases, leaving 6 bases between them.

The genes are TRBV7-9 and TRBJ1-2; no reliable D call. Germline V gene lookup returns CDR1 SEHNR and CDR2 FQNEAQ (reference sequence). Trimming took 2 bases from V and 1 from J, leaving 5 bases between them. The CDR3 loop spans 13 amino acids. The CDR3 sequence: CASSLRINYGYTF. The CDR3 DNA sequence: TGTGCCAGCAGCTTAAGGATTAACTATGGCTACACCTTC.

The V gene is TRBV5-1, the J gene TRBJ1-1; the match to TRBD1 covers 8 bases. In germline, CDR1 is SGHRS, CDR2 YFSETQ. This CDR3 is 18 amino acids long. The junction had 18 bases not matched to a gene; V was cut back by 4 bases and J by 4 bases. The CDR3 reads CASSRPGTGLGNPTEAFF. CDR3 coding DNA: TGCGCCAGCAGCCGTCCCGGGACAGGCCTGGGTAATCCCACTGAAGCTTTCTTT.